Below, 23 T cell receptor beta chains from the same sample are listed, as sequenced in a study of OX40 agonist ivuxolimab in advanced cancers. Using immunoSEQ multiplex PCR, the repertoire was profiled, and TCRdb retains in-frame clones only, with some absent. The table has 70,000 or so clones, nearly 90% seen once; the top ten hold roughly a tenth. This material consisted of CD4+ or CD8+ T cells sorted from blood, taken in a trial of the OX40 agonist ivuxolimab. The receptors derive from an adult with an advanced solid tumor such as melanoma, head and neck, liver or kidney cancer.

Comment on this clone: The junction shows a germline mismatch at one end, possibly a read error. The chain recombines TRBV7-7 with TRBJ2-7; D is undetermined. In germline, CDR1 is SSHAT, CDR2 FNYEAQ (reference sequence). The CDR3 has 10 residues. This CDR3 reads CASSLDEQYF. CDR3 bases: TGTGCTAGCAGCTTAGACGAGCAGTACTTC.

The chain carries TRBV5-1 and TRBJ2-1, with 7 bases lining up with TRBD1. The CDR3 is 13 amino acids. V lost 3 bases, J lost 11 bases, and 8 bases stayed unmatched. Germline V gene lookup returns CDR1 SGHRS and CDR2 YFSETQ. The CDR3, as DNA: TGCGCCAGCAGCTGGGGGACAGCTATACAGCAGTTCTTC. It encodes CASSWGTAIQQFF.

This sequence joins TRBV18 and TRBJ2-3, with D unresolved. Germline assignment: CDR1 KGHSH and CDR2 LQKENI. V lost 6 bases and J 4 bases, leaving 8 bases between the germline ends. The CDR3 consists of 12 residues. CDR3 sequence reads: CASSHPADTQYF. CDR3 in DNA: TGTGCCAGCTCGCACCCTGCAGATACGCAGTATTTT.

The chain recombines TRBV7-6 with TRBJ2-3; TRBD1 might be the D (5 bases). V lost 3 bases and J 5 bases, leaving 6 bases between the germline ends. This CDR3 comprises 12 residues. Germline V CDR1 and CDR2: SGHVS, FNYEAQ. In DNA, the CDR3 is TGTGCCAGCAGCTTCCAGGGAGATACGCAGTATTTT. Its translation is CASSFQGDTQYF.

V gene TRBV5-1 combines with J gene TRBJ2-5; D assignment may be TRBD1 or TRBD2 (6 bases each). Germline CDR1 reads SGHRS; CDR2 reads YFSETQ. There are 14 residues in the CDR3. V lost 0 bases and J lost 2, with 8 bases in between. The DNA of the CDR3 is TGCGCCAGCAGCTTGGCGGGGGCTCAAGAGACCCAGTACTTC. As protein: CASSLAGAQETQYF.

The count of this clone is one. V usage is TRBV21-1 and J usage is TRBJ1-5. TRBV21-1 corresponds to a pseudogene. CDR3 length: 15 amino acids. Here the CDR3 reads CASRAREGSNQPQHF. Here the CDR3 DNA reads TGTGCCAGCAGAGCCCGGGAGGGCAGCAATCAGCCCCAGCATTTT.

CDR3 region: CASSSHRQGLGQYF. The DNA of the CDR3 is TGTGCCAGCAGCTCTCATAGACAGGGTTTAGGGCAGTACTTC. The V and J genes are TRBV11-2 and TRBJ2-7, with TRBD1 matching 7 bases. Germline V CDR1 and CDR2: SGHAT, FQNNGV. The CDR3 has 14 amino acids. V lost 4 bases and J lost 9; bases outside the gene matches: 12.

This clone came up once. The rearrangement uses TRBV12-5 and TRBJ2-3; the D is unclear. The germline V gene has CDR1 LGHNT and CDR2 FRNRAP. Trimming removed 3 bases from V and 6 bases from J, with 10 bases in between. The CDR3 covers 13 residues. The CDR3 spells CASGFSGGDTQYF. The CDR3 DNA is TGTGCTAGTGGTTTTTCCGGTGGTGATACGCAGTATTTT.

J is TRBJ1-1 and V is TRBV10-3; maybe TRBD1 (5 bases). Trimming took 7 bases from V and 3 from J, leaving 15 bases between them. CDR3 length: 14 residues. The germline CDR1 and CDR2 sequences are ENHRY and SYGVKD. The CDR3 protein is CAIMGTDSYTEAFF. Here the CDR3 DNA reads TGTGCCATCATGGGCACCGACAGCTACACTGAAGCTTTCTTT.

This clone was counted between two and nine times. The chain carries TRBV5-4 and TRBJ1-1, with 9 bases fitting TRBD1. CDR3 length: 14 residues. Germline V lookup: CDR1 SGHNT, CDR2 YYREEE (reference sequence). The V gene end was trimmed by 4 bases and the J gene end by 13 bases; junction bases not matched to a gene: 14. This CDR3 is CASSSGTGRGRGFF. The CDR3 DNA sequence: TGTGCCAGCAGCAGCGGGACAGGGAGGGGAAGGGGTTTCTTT. Variable domain in full (rest from reference TRBV5-4 and TRBJ1-1): ETGVTQSPTHLIKTRGQQVTLRCSSQSGHNTVSWYQQALGQGPQFIFQYYREEENGRGNFPPRFSGLQFPNYSSELNVNALELDDSALYLCASSSGTGRGRGFFGQGTRLTVV.

The CDR3 loop reads CASSLPGLGTGELFF. The CDR3 DNA reads as TGTGCCAGTAGTCTCCCCGGTCTTGGGACCGGGGAGCTGTTTTTT. This rearrangement joins TRBV19 to TRBJ2-2; D is unclear. The length of the CDR3 is 15 residues. Trimming shortened V by 5 bases and J by 5 bases, and 15 bases separated the two germline ends. Germline-derived CDR1 and CDR2 are LNHDA and SQIVND (reference sequence). The full variable domain, completed using reference TRBV19 and TRBJ2-2, is DGGITQSPKYLFRKEGQNVTLSCEQNLNHDAMYWYRQDPGQGLRLIYYSQIVNDFQKGDIAEGYSVSREKKESFPLTVTSAQKNPTAFYLCASSLPGLGTGELFFGEGSRLTVL.

The chain links TRBV4-1 to TRBJ1-2, with a weak D call TRBD1 (6 bases). Germline V CDR1 and CDR2: MGHRA, YSYEKL. This CDR3 is built from 16 residues. The ends were cut back, 4 bases at V and 7 bases at J, with 22 bases in the middle. CDR3 sequence reads: CASSLTWAGDNLGYTF. CDR3 bases: TGCGCCAGCAGCCTTACTTGGGCGGGGGACAATCTTGGCTACACCTTC.

The chain recombines TRBV5-6 with TRBJ1-5; 10 bases fit TRBD1. This CDR3 is 15 amino acids long. The V and J ends lost 1 base and 8 bases, in that order; junction bases with no gene match: 6. The V gene's germline CDR1 is SGHDT and CDR2 YYEEEE. The CDR3 sequence: CASSLFRTGGEPQHF. CDR3 sequence (DNA): TGTGCCAGCAGCTTGTTTCGGACAGGGGGAGAGCCCCAGCATTTT.

The J gene is TRBJ1-5, the V gene TRBV5-1; maybe TRBD1 (6 bases). Germline V gene sequence: CDR1 SGHRS, CDR2 YFSETQ. With 0 bases removed from V and 2 bases from J, the gap between germline ends came to 9 bases. CDR3 size: 15 residues. CDR3 bases: TGCGCCAGCAGCTTGGAGGGGGTAGGCAATCAGCCCCAGCATTTT. It is translated as CASSLEGVGNQPQHF.

The chain has TRBV9 and TRBJ2-2; 8 bases fit TRBD2. With 0 bases clipped from V and 7 bases from J, the junction kept 8 bases outside the gene matches. The CDR3 has 16 residues. Germline V gene lookup returns CDR1 SGDLS and CDR2 YYNGEE. The CDR3 sequence is CASSVEEREYGGELFF. In nucleotides, the CDR3 is TGTGCCAGCAGCGTAGAGGAGCGGGAGTACGGCGGGGAGCTGTTTTTT.

V is TRBV5-1 and J is TRBJ2-5; D remains unclear. Germline V CDR1 and CDR2: SGHRS, YFSETQ. The V end lost 4 bases, the J end lost 5 bases, and 12 bases lay between the germline ends. This CDR3 has 13 residues. CDR3 in amino acids: CASSRDGQETQYF. The CDR3, as DNA: TGCGCCAGCAGCCGAGACGGGCAGGAGACCCAGTACTTC. The variable domain in full, with the rest retrieved from reference TRBV5-1 and TRBJ2-5, is KAGVTQTPRYLIKTRGQQVTLSCSPISGHRSVSWYQQTPGQGLQFLFEYFSETQRNKGNFPGRFSGRQFSNSRSEMNVSTLELGDSALYLCASSRDGQETQYFGPGTRLLVL.

This rearrangement joins TRBV19 to TRBJ2-5; D not resolved. Germline V gene sequence: CDR1 LNHDA, CDR2 SQIVND (reference sequence). Trimming shortened V by 5 bases and J by 0 bases, and 13 bases separated the two germline ends. The length of the CDR3 is 15 residues. CDR3 DNA: TGTGCCAGTAGTCTTTCCCTGGGGTACCAAGAGACCCAGTACTTC. Translating gives CASSLSLGYQETQYF.

The chain employs TRBV28 and TRBJ2-2; weak D call: TRBD2 (6 bases). CDR1 MDHEN and CDR2 SYDVKM come from the germline V gene. The V and J ends lost 5 bases and 9 bases respectively, with 22 bases between them. CDR3 length: 16 amino acids. The CDR3 region has the DNA TGTGCCAGCAGTCTCCTCCGGCAGGCCGGGAGCCGGGAGCTGTTTTTT. It yields the protein CASSLLRQAGSRELFF.

V is TRBV28 and J is TRBJ2-3; no firm D call. The CDR3 is made up of 14 amino acids. V lost 7 bases and J 2 bases, leaving 13 bases between the germline ends. CDR1 MDHEN and CDR2 SYDVKM come from the germline V gene. CDR3 sequence: CASTGTRATDTQYF. CDR3 in DNA: TGTGCCAGCACCGGAACCCGGGCCACAGATACGCAGTATTTT.

The chain joins TRBV4-3 to TRBJ1-2, with a weak D call TRBD1 (6 bases). CDR1 and CDR2 (germline): LGHNA, YSLEER. The CDR3 is 14 residues long. The germline V and J ends were trimmed by 5 bases and 8 bases, with 18 bases remaining between them. This CDR3 reads CASSAPDRSWGYTF. The CDR3 DNA is TGCGCCAGCAGCGCCCCAGACAGGTCTTGGGGCTACACCTTC.

The V call is TRBV5-1, the J call TRBJ2-7; the match to TRBD1 covers 9 bases. J was trimmed by 4 bases and V by 4 bases; bases with no gene match: 6. The V gene's germline CDR1 is SGHRS and CDR2 YFSETQ. The CDR3 extends over 14 amino acids. The CDR3 region is CASSPQGAQYEQYF. The CDR3 DNA follows: TGCGCCAGCAGCCCACAGGGGGCCCAGTACGAGCAGTACTTC.

The V gene is TRBV7-3, the J gene TRBJ2-5; the D gene is possibly TRBD1 (6 bases). The CDR3 is made up of 14 amino acids. The germline V gene encodes CDR1 SGHTA and CDR2 FQGTGA. With 0 bases removed from V and 4 bases from J, the gap between germline ends came to 9 bases. CDR3 bases: TGTGCCAGCAGCTTAACGGACAGCGGAGAGACCCAGTACTTC. Protein product: CASSLTDSGETQYF.

This chain links TRBV15 with TRBJ1-2; 10 nucleotides agree with TRBD1. CDR3 length: 18 residues. Germline trimming cut 1 base from V and 2 bases from J; bases unmatched to any gene: 10. Germline V CDR1 and CDR2: LNHNV, YYDKDF (reference sequence). The CDR3 bases are TGTGCCACCAGCAGAGCCCCCGGGACAGGGGAGGGGAACTATGGCTACACCTTC. This gives the protein CATSRAPGTGEGNYGYTF.